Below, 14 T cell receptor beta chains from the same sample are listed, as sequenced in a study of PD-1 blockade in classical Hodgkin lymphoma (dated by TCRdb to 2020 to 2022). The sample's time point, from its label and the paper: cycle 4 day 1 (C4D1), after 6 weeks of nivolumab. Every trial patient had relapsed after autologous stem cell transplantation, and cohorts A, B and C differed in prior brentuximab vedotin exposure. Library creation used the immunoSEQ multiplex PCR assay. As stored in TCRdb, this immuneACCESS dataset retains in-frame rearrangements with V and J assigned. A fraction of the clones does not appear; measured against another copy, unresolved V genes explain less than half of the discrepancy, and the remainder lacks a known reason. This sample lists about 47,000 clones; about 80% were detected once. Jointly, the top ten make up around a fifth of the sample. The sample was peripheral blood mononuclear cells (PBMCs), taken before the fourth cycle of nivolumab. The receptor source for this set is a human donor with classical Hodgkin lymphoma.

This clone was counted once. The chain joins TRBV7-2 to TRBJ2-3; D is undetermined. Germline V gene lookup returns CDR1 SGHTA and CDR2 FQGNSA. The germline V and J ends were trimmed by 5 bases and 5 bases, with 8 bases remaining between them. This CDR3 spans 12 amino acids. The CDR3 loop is CASSPPKDTQYF. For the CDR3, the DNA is TGTGCCAGCAGCCCTCCCAAAGATACGCAGTATTTT.

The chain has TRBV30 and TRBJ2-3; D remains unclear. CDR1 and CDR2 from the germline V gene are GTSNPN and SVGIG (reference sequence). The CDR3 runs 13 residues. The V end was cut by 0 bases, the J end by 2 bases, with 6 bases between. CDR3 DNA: TGTGCCTGGAGTGTAGCATACACAGATACGCAGTATTTT. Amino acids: CAWSVAYTDTQYF.

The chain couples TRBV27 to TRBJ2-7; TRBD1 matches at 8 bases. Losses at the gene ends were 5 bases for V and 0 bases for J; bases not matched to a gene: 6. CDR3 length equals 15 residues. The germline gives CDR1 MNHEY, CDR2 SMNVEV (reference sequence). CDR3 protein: CASSPDRAYSYEQYF. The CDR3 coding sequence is TGTGCCAGCAGTCCGGACAGGGCGTACTCCTACGAGCAGTACTTC.

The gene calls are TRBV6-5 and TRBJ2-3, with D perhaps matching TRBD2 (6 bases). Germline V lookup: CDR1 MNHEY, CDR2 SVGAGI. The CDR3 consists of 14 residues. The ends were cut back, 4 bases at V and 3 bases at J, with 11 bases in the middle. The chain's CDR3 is CASSSGVGTDTQYF. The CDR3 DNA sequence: TGTGCCAGCAGTTCGGGGGTGGGGACAGATACGCAGTATTTT.

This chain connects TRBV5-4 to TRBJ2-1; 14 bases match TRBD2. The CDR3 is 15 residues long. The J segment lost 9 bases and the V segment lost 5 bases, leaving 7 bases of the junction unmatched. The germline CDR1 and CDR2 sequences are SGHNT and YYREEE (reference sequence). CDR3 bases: TGTGCCAGCAGGGCCGGGACTAGCGGGAGTAGTGAGCAGTTCTTC. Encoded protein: CASRAGTSGSSEQFF.

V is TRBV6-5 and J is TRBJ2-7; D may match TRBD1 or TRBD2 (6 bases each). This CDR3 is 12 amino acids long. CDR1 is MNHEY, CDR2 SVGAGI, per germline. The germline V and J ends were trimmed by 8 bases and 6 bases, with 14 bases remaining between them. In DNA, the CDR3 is TGTGCCAGCGGGTGGGGGGCTCTCGAGCAGTACTTC. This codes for CASGWGALEQYF.

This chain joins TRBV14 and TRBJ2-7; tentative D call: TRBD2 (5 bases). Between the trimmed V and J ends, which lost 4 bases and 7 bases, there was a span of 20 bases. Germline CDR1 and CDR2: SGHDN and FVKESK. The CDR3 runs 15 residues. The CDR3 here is CASSLVGEGVWEQYF. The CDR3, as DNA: TGTGCCAGCAGCCTCGTGGGAGAAGGAGTGTGGGAGCAGTACTTC.

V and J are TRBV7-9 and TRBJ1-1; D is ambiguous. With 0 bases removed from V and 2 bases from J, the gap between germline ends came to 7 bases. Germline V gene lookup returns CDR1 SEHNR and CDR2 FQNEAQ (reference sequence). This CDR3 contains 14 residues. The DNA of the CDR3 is TGTGCCAGCAGCTTAGCCGTTGGTAACACTGAAGCTTTCTTT. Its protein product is CASSLAVGNTEAFF.

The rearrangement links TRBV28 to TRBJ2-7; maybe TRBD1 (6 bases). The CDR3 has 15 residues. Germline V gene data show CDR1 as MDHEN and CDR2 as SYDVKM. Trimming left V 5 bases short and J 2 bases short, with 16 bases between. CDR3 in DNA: TGTGCCAGCAGTCCCAAGGGCTACAGGGCCTACGAGCAGTACTTC. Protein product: CASSPKGYRAYEQYF.

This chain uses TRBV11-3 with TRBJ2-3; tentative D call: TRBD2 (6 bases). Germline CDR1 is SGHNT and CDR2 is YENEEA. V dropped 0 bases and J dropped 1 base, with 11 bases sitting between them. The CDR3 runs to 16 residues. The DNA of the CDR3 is TGTGCCAGCAGCTTAGACCCGGGAGCGGGCACAGATACGCAGTATTTT. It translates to CASSLDPGAGTDTQYF.

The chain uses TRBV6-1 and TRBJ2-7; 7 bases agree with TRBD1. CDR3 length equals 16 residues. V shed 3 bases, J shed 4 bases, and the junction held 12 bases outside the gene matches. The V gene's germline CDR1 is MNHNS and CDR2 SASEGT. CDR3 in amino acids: CASSDTLDRVRYEQYF. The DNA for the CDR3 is TGTGCCAGCAGTGATACCCTTGACAGGGTACGGTACGAGCAGTACTTC.

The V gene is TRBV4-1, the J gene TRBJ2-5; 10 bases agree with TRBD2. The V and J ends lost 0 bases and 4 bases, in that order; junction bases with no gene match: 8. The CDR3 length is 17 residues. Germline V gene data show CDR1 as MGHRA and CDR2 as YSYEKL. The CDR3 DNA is TGCGCCAGCAGCCAAGATTATTCTAGCGGGGGTAGAGAGACCCAGTACTTC. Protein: CASSQDYSSGGRETQYF.

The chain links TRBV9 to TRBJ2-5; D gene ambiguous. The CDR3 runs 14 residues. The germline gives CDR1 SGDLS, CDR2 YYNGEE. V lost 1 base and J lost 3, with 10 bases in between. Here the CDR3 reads CASSVTWGEETQYF. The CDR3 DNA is TGTGCCAGCAGCGTAACTTGGGGTGAAGAGACCCAGTACTTC.

CDR3 residues: CASSSLSYEQYF. CDR3 nucleotides: TGTGCCAGCAGTTCCCTCTCCTACGAGCAGTACTTC. The V call is TRBV28, the J call TRBJ2-7; no definite D call. Looked up from germline, CDR1 is MDHEN and CDR2 is SYDVKM. CDR3 length: 12 amino acids. Trimming cost V 4 bases and J 0 bases, with 4 bases left between them. Together with reference TRBV28 and TRBJ2-7, the CDR3 gives the full variable domain: DVKVTQSSRYLVKRTGEKVFLECVQDMDHENMFWYRQDPGLGLRLIYFSYDVKMKEKGDIPEGYSVSREKKERFSLILESASTNQTSMYLCASSSLSYEQYFGPGTRLTVT.